This T cell receptor beta chain was captured in a study of response to subunit inactivated influenza vaccine. Notes on the study in general: Researchers suggested that each seasonal influenza vaccination recruits few new T cells.

TCRdb passed the RT-PCR reads through MiXCR, listing each CDR3 protein once. The data contain 500,000 to 600,000 distinct CDR3 sequences, about 15% of them seen just once; the ten biggest clones take up 11%. V was trimmed by 0 bases and J by 2 bases, leaving 18 bases between them. The germline V gene has CDR1 SGDLS and CDR2 YYNGEE. The CDR3 is 18 residues long. This clonotype was found a few times. Its cognate antigen is unknown. This sequence joins TRBV9 and TRBJ2-4; the D call may be TRBD1 or TRBD2 (5 bases each). The TCR was taken from a man aged 50 or older who received an inactivated influenza vaccine. The specimen comprised PBMCs from blood, sampled roughly 12 days after vaccination. The CDR3 nucleotides read TGTGCCAGCAGCGTAGCTACGGGGCCCCTAGATCCCAAAAACATTCAGTACTTC. It encodes CASSVATGPLDPKNIQYF.